This TCR beta chain emerged from a study of technical replicates of blood from four donors listed by TCRdb under 2017. Library method: the immunoSEQ multiplex PCR assay. The immuneACCESS repertoire file appears here via TCRdb, limited to in-frame rearrangements. These files lack a portion of the clones; in checked studies, under half of the deficit traces to unresolved V genes, and the cause of the others is not known. The table for this sample lists about 97,000 clones; less than 95% of them were counted only once. Roughly 0.35% of the sample is in the top ten clones. On this clone: Its antigen is not yet known. The sample holds no much larger clone one base away, and base qualities are not on file.

The sequence was collected from a human donor in good health. Sequenced: T cells isolated from PBMCs.

The CDR3: CASSSPGQPTDTQYF. The DNA sequence follows: TGTGCCAGCAGTTCCCCGGGACAGCCTACAGATACGCAGTATTTT. The chain is assembled from TRBV6-5 and TRBJ2-3; 7 bases in the junction line up with TRBD1. Here V drops 4 bases and J drops 3 bases, and the junction holds 7 bases not matched to any gene. The CDR3 covers 15 residues, taking in both the cysteine and the phenylalanine. The entry retains the CDR3 DNA only, 45 bases that are in frame from base 1. Via the germline V gene, CDR1 is MNHEY and CDR2 SVGAGI.